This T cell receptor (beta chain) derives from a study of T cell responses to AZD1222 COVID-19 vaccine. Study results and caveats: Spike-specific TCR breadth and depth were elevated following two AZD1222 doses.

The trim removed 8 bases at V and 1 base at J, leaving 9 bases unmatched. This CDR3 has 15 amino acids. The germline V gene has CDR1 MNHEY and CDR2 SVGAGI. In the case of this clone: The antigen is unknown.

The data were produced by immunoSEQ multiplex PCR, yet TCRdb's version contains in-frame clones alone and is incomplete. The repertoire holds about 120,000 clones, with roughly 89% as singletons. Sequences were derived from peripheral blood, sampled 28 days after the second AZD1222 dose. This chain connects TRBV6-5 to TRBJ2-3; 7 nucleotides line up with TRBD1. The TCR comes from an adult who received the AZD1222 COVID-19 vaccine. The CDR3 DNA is TGTGCCAGCTCGGGCGGACAGGTTCGCACAGATACGCAGTATTTT. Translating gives CASSGGQVRTDTQYF.